What follows are 14 T cell receptor beta chains derived from one specimen sequenced in a study of human CD4 T cells and Enterobacteriaceae. Only in-frame clones appear in the TCRdb table, and some are missing; sequencing was by immunoSEQ multiplex PCR. The sample records tens of thousands of clones, about 80% being singletons. All CD4+ cells other than CD45RA+CCR7+CD95- naive cells were sorted as memory, over 98% pure. The sequencing input was memory CD4+ T cells from blood. These receptors all come from a human donor in good health.

This clone came up once. This rearrangement joins TRBV6-5 to TRBJ2-7, with TRBD2 as a possible D gene (6 bases). This CDR3 is 15 amino acids long. The V and J ends lost 0 bases and 6 bases respectively, with 15 bases between them. Germline CDR1 reads MNHEY; CDR2 reads SVGAGI. The CDR3 DNA is TGTGCCAGCAGTTACTCCCGGGGGTTGCAATCCGAGCAGTACTTC. This translates into CASSYSRGLQSEQYF.

V usage is TRBV2 and J usage is TRBJ2-7; 7 bases fit TRBD2. This CDR3 contains 11 residues. CDR1 is SNHLY and CDR2 is FYNNEI in the germline V gene. After removal of 8 bases from V and 3 bases from J, the junction contained 1 base not matched to a gene. The CDR3 nucleotides read TGTGCCAGCTCTAGCGGCTACGAGCAGTACTTC. It translates to CASSSGYEQYF. The full variable domain, completed using reference TRBV2 and TRBJ2-7, is EPEVTQTPSHQVTQMGQEVILRCVPISNHLYFYWYRQILGQKVEFLVSFYNNEISEKSEIFDDQFSVERPDGSNFTLKIRSTKLEDSAMYFCASSSGYEQYFGPGTRLTVT.

The chain is built from TRBV5-6 and TRBJ1-1; a possible D gene is TRBD1 (5 bases). The CDR3 runs 13 residues. V was clipped by 10 bases and J by 2 bases, with 15 bases between them. Germline V gene sequence: CDR1 SGHDT, CDR2 YYEEEE. CDR3 bases: TGTGCCCTGTCGTTGGGGGTAAACACTGAAGCTTTCTTT. Translated, it gives CALSLGVNTEAFF.

The rearrangement links TRBV7-8 to TRBJ2-7; the D gene could be TRBD1 or TRBD2 (5 bases each). The germline CDR1 and CDR2 sequences are SGHVS and FQNEAQ. Trimming removed 7 bases at V and 5 bases at J, with 18 bases between. This CDR3 spans 14 amino acids. CDR3 protein: CASTPQRWGDEQYF. CDR3 in DNA: TGTGCCAGCACCCCCCAGCGGTGGGGCGACGAGCAGTACTTC.

CDR3 sequence (DNA): TGTGCCACCAGCGTGGACAGGGGAACCTACGAGCAGTACTTC. Translation: CATSVDRGTYEQYF. This chain uses TRBV15 with TRBJ2-7, with TRBD1 identical over 9 bases. The CDR3 length is 14 residues. Per the germline V gene, CDR1 is LNHNV and CDR2 is YYDKDF (reference sequence). V shed 5 bases and J 2 bases; nucleotides not matched to a gene: 4.

V usage is TRBV6-1 and J usage is TRBJ2-3; D not resolved. The V and J ends lost 3 bases and 5 bases respectively, with 9 bases between them. The germline gives CDR1 MNHNS, CDR2 SASEGT. The CDR3 contains 13 residues. The CDR3, as DNA: TGTGCCAGCAGTGATCTCGGTCGAGATACGCAGTATTTT. Its translation: CASSDLGRDTQYF.

The sample holds a few counts of this clone. This chain connects TRBV7-2 to TRBJ2-7; the match to TRBD2 covers 7 bases. The CDR3 is 14 amino acids. Germline CDR1 SGHTA, CDR2 FQGNSA. V trimming: 4 bases; J trimming: 1 base; junction bases outside the gene matches: 4. The CDR3 nucleotides read TGTGCCAGCAGCTCCACGGGAGGTTCCTACGAGCAGTACTTC. Translating gives CASSSTGGSYEQYF.

The chain links TRBV11-2 to TRBJ2-5, with D perhaps matching TRBD1 or TRBD2 (5 bases each). There are 15 residues in the CDR3. V lost 5 bases, J lost 7 bases, and 20 bases lay in between. Germline V gene lookup returns CDR1 SGHAT and CDR2 FQNNGV. CDR3 sequence reads: CASSPTQGEGGTQYF. CDR3 coding DNA: TGTGCCAGCAGCCCAACTCAGGGCGAGGGCGGGACCCAGTACTTC.

The genes are TRBV10-3 and TRBJ2-1; 9 bases are a match to TRBD2. Germline V CDR1 and CDR2: ENHRY, SYGVKD. CDR3 size: 16 residues. J was trimmed by 1 base and V by 3 bases; bases with no gene match: 4. CDR3 DNA: TGTGCCATCAGTGACACGAGCGGGAGGTCCTACAATGAGCAGTTCTTC. Its translation is CAISDTSGRSYNEQFF.

The V call is TRBV7-7, the J call TRBJ2-7; D is perhaps TRBD1 or TRBD2 (5 bases each). The CDR3 length is 14 residues. The germline V gene has CDR1 SSHAT and CDR2 FNYEAQ (reference sequence). Trimming took 5 bases from V and 6 from J, leaving 17 bases between them. This chain's CDR3 is CASSHRDHPSEQYF. In DNA, the CDR3 is TGTGCCAGCAGCCACCGGGACCACCCGAGCGAGCAGTACTTC.

The chain has TRBV2 and TRBJ1-5; TRBD1 matches 7 bases. This CDR3 has 16 residues. V lost 7 bases and J lost 3; bases outside the gene matches: 12. Germline CDR1 reads SNHLY; CDR2 reads FYNNEI. The CDR3 coding sequence is TGTGCCAGCATCCCCAATACAGGGGCTAACAATCAGCCCCAGCATTTT. Translating gives CASIPNTGANNQPQHF.

The chain employs TRBV18 and TRBJ2-3, with 10 bases aligning to TRBD2. Germline assignment: CDR1 KGHSH and CDR2 LQKENI. There are 17 residues in the CDR3. Unmatched junction bases numbered 5, after V lost 0 bases and J lost 2 bases. The CDR3 nucleotides are TGTGCCAGCTCACCACCTTCCCTAGCGGGAGACACAGATACGCAGTATTTT. Amino acids: CASSPPSLAGDTDTQYF.

The chain recombines TRBV5-8 with TRBJ2-1; TRBD1 is a possible D gene (6 bases). The CDR3 runs 16 residues. The V gene's germline CDR1 is SGHTS and CDR2 YDEGEE. Trimming cost V 4 bases and J 4 bases, with 18 bases left between them. Here the CDR3 DNA reads TGTGCCAGCAGCGTATTTGCAGGGGCTGTATACAATGAGCAGTTCTTC. Translation: CASSVFAGAVYNEQFF.

The count of this clone is one. The chain links TRBV11-3 to TRBJ2-2, with TRBD2 matching 8 bases. Germline CDR1 SGHNT, CDR2 YENEEA. The CDR3 runs to 17 residues. Trimming cost V 2 bases and J 6 bases; bases outside gene matches: 11. CDR3 sequence (DNA): TGTGCCAGCAGCTTAATCTTGGGACTAGGGCCTCCCGGGGAGCTGTTTTTT. Its translation: CASSLILGLGPPGELFF.